Below are 28 T cell receptor beta chains sequenced from a single sample in a study of cytomegalovirus exposure and HLA in healthy donors. Clones were sequenced by immunoSEQ multiplex PCR, and TCRdb holds only the in-frame ones, with some missing. The sample has under 75,000 clones, 97% seen once. The source material was PBMCs. Every receptor here comes from a woman aged 18-30 years in good health and CMV-seropositive.

V gene TRBV9 combines with J gene TRBJ2-3, with 11 nucleotides matching TRBD2. The CDR3 length is 17 residues. In germline, CDR1 is SGDLS, CDR2 YYNGEE. Trimming at V came to 0 bases and at J to 5 bases, leaving 8 bases not matched to a gene. The CDR3 nucleotides are TGTGCCAGCAGCGTAGATCCACTAGCGGGAGCGAAAGATACGCAGTATTTT. Translating it yields CASSVDPLAGAKDTQYF.

V and J are TRBV4-2 and TRBJ2-3; TRBD1 aligns across 7 bases. Germline V gene sequence: CDR1 LGHNA, CDR2 YNFKEQ. Trimming at V came to 4 bases and at J to 6 bases, leaving 7 bases not matched to a gene. This CDR3 region has 14 residues. The CDR3 DNA reads TGTGCCAGCAGCCCCTCGTACAGGGGCGATACGCAGTATTTT. This sequence encodes CASSPSYRGDTQYF.

This sequence joins TRBV30 and TRBJ2-7; D may be TRBD1 (6 bases). Germline assignment: CDR1 GTSNPN and CDR2 SVGIG (reference sequence). This CDR3 comprises 13 residues. Trimming shortened V by 1 base and J by 6 bases, and 13 bases separated the two germline ends. The CDR3 spells CAWSASEGVEQYF. CDR3 coding DNA: TGTGCCTGGAGTGCTTCCGAGGGGGTCGAGCAGTACTTC.

This chain's CDR3 is CASSSELAGLLLRQETQYF. In nucleotides, the CDR3 is TGTGCCAGCAGCTCCGAACTAGCGGGACTTTTACTTCGTCAAGAGACCCAGTACTTC. V and J are TRBV11-2 and TRBJ2-5; 10 nucleotides match TRBD2. Germline trimming cut 4 bases from V and 2 bases from J; bases unmatched to any gene: 16. The CDR3 length is 19 residues. Germline loops: CDR1 SGHAT, CDR2 FQNNGV. Full variable domain (remainder filled in from reference TRBV11-2 and TRBJ2-5): EAGVAQSPRYKIIEKRQSVAFWCNPISGHATLYWYQQILGQGPKLLIQFQNNGVVDDSQLPKDRFSAERLKGVDSTLKIQPAKLEDSAVYLCASSSELAGLLLRQETQYFGPGTRLLVL.

The V and J genes are TRBV9 and TRBJ2-7, with D tentatively TRBD2 (5 bases). This CDR3 comprises 11 residues. Germline-derived CDR1 and CDR2 are SGDLS and YYNGEE. The germline V and J ends were trimmed by 7 bases and 5 bases, with 10 bases remaining between them. The CDR3: CASGSSHEQYF. The CDR3 nucleotides read TGTGCCAGCGGGAGTTCCCACGAGCAGTACTTC.

The V gene is TRBV4-1, the J gene TRBJ2-1; D is uncertain. CDR3 size: 15 residues. Germline CDR1 MGHRA, CDR2 YSYEKL. V lost 0 bases and J lost 6, with 12 bases in between. This chain's CDR3 is CASSQEYANSNEQFF. The CDR3 DNA follows: TGCGCCAGCAGCCAAGAGTACGCTAATTCCAATGAGCAGTTCTTC.

CDR3 loop: CASSGGTGRTDTQYF. CDR3 DNA: TGTGCCAGCAGCGGAGGGACAGGGCGAACAGATACGCAGTATTTT. V is TRBV11-3 and J is TRBJ2-3, with 9 bases aligning to TRBD1. The germline CDR1 and CDR2 sequences are SGHNT and YENEEA. The CDR3 has 15 amino acids. The V gene end was trimmed by 5 bases and the J gene end by 3 bases; junction bases not matched to a gene: 6.

This chain links TRBV28 with TRBJ2-2, with D uncertain. The germline gives CDR1 MDHEN, CDR2 SYDVKM. The CDR3 is made up of 12 amino acids. Trimming shortened V by 2 bases and J by 5 bases, and 3 bases separated the two germline ends. CDR3 sequence (DNA): TGTGCCAGCAGTTTACAAACCGGGGAGCTGTTTTTT. Its protein product is CASSLQTGELFF. Supplemented by reference TRBV28 and TRBJ2-2, the full variable domain reads DVKVTQSSRYLVKRTGEKVFLECVQDMDHENMFWYRQDPGLGLRLIYFSYDVKMKEKGDIPEGYSVSREKKERFSLILESASTNQTSMYLCASSLQTGELFFGEGSRLTVL.

The chain employs TRBV27 and TRBJ1-1, with D maybe TRBD1 (5 bases). Trimming pared 5 bases from V and 1 base from J, leaving 8 bases between. The germline V gene has CDR1 MNHEY and CDR2 SMNVEV (reference sequence). CDR3 length: 13 residues. The DNA of the CDR3 is TGTGCCAGCAGTCAAGGACAGAACACTGAAGCTTTCTTT. Amino acid sequence: CASSQGQNTEAFF.

The chain recombines TRBV30 with TRBJ2-5; maybe TRBD2 (5 bases). In germline, CDR1 is GTSNPN, CDR2 SVGIG (reference sequence). The CDR3 extends over 14 amino acids. Trimming took 3 bases from V and 3 from J, leaving 14 bases between them. The CDR3 DNA follows: TGTGCCTGGAGCGCCTTTGGACTGAAAGAGACCCAGTACTTC. It translates to CAWSAFGLKETQYF.

Written as DNA, the CDR3 is TGTGCCAGCAGTTACTCCGGAGTAAACATTCAGTACTTC. It encodes CASSYSGVNIQYF. The V gene is TRBV6-5, the J gene TRBJ2-4; D is unresolved. This CDR3 has 13 residues. In germline, CDR1 is MNHEY, CDR2 SVGAGI. V gave up 0 bases and J gave up 6 bases, with 6 bases separating them.

V and J are TRBV19 and TRBJ2-2; 13 positions agree with TRBD2. V was pared by 3 bases and J by 6 bases, with 4 bases of the junction left unmatched. The CDR3 length is 16 residues. Germline V lookup: CDR1 LNHDA, CDR2 SQIVND (reference sequence). CDR3: CASSIGLAGDAGELFF. As DNA, the CDR3 is TGTGCCAGTAGTATTGGACTAGCGGGAGATGCCGGGGAGCTGTTTTTT.

This rearrangement joins TRBV29-1 to TRBJ1-1; 8 nucleotides agree with TRBD1. CDR1 is SQVTM and CDR2 is ANQGSEA in the germline V gene. The CDR3 sequence is 13 residues long. V lost 5 bases and J lost 4; bases outside the gene matches: 6. CDR3 amino acids: CSVLGTGGTEAFF. In DNA form, the CDR3 reads TGCAGCGTTTTGGGAACAGGGGGCACTGAAGCTTTCTTT.

This sequence joins TRBV5-1 and TRBJ2-3; TRBD2 matches 10 bases. The CDR3 spans 16 residues. The V and J ends lost 1 base and 5 bases, in that order; junction bases with no gene match: 7. CDR1 is SGHRS and CDR2 is YFSETQ in the germline V gene. The CDR3 nucleotides read TGCGCCAGCAGCTTGATCCTAGCGGGAGTGGGAGATACGCAGTATTTT. This codes for CASSLILAGVGDTQYF. Supplemented by reference TRBV5-1 and TRBJ2-3, the full variable domain reads KAGVTQTPRYLIKTRGQQVTLSCSPISGHRSVSWYQQTPGQGLQFLFEYFSETQRNKGNFPGRFSGRQFSNSRSEMNVSTLELGDSALYLCASSLILAGVGDTQYFGPGTRLTVL.

There are a few counts of this clone. The chain combines TRBV7-9 with TRBJ1-1, with a weak D call TRBD1 (5 bases). Trimming removed 7 bases from V and 4 bases from J, with 22 bases in between. Germline V gene data show CDR1 as SEHNR and CDR2 as FQNEAQ (reference sequence). The CDR3 length is 16 residues. The CDR3 region has the DNA TGTGCCAGCACTCGCGGCCCGGGCCGCGGGGGCACTGAAGCTTTCTTT. It is translated as CASTRGPGRGGTEAFF.

The J gene is TRBJ1-4, the V gene TRBV19, with 8 bases matching TRBD1. CDR1 and CDR2 from the germline V gene are LNHDA and SQIVND (reference sequence). With 6 bases clipped from V and 0 bases from J, the junction kept 12 bases outside the gene matches. This CDR3 is 18 amino acids long. The DNA for the CDR3 is TGTGCCAGTAGCGGGACAGGCCCAGACGTGGCAACTAATGAAAAACTGTTTTTT. Protein product: CASSGTGPDVATNEKLFF.

The CDR3 region has the DNA TGTGCCAGCAGCTTAGATCGGACTAGAACCGATGAGCAGTTCTTC. It specifies CASSLDRTRTDEQFF. J is TRBJ2-1 and V is TRBV7-9; 7 nucleotides match TRBD2. V dropped 1 base and J dropped 8; count of bases not matched to a gene: 8. CDR1 is SEHNR, CDR2 FQNEAQ, per germline (reference sequence). The CDR3 is 15 amino acids. The whole variable domain, filled in from reference TRBV7-9 and TRBJ2-1, reads DTGVSQNPRHKITKRGQNVTFRCDPISEHNRLYWYRQTLGQGPEFLTYFQNEAQLEKSRLLSDRFSAERPKGSFSTLEIQRTEQGDSAMYLCASSLDRTRTDEQFFGPGTRLTVL.

V is TRBV28 and J is TRBJ1-2, with D possibly TRBD1 on 6 matching bases. V was shortened by 8 bases and J by 0 bases, with 16 bases between the two germline ends. The CDR3 is 15 residues long. Germline V gene data show CDR1 as MDHEN and CDR2 as SYDVKM. The CDR3 sequence: CASRKPGTTNYGYTF. CDR3 nucleotide sequence: TGTGCCAGCCGAAAGCCCGGGACAACTAACTATGGCTACACCTTC.

The chain is built from TRBV7-3 and TRBJ1-1; 8 bases match TRBD1. Trimming cost V 2 bases and J 2 bases; bases outside gene matches: 1. The CDR3 spans 14 residues. Germline V gene sequence: CDR1 SGHTA, CDR2 FQGTGA. CDR3 loop: CASSLGTGNTEAFF. In DNA form, the CDR3 reads TGTGCCAGCAGCTTAGGGACAGGAAACACTGAAGCTTTCTTT.

This clone was counted once. The gene calls are TRBV11-3 and TRBJ2-1; 9 nucleotides line up with TRBD2. The CDR3 is 16 residues long. V lost 5 bases, J lost 9 bases, and 14 bases stayed unmatched. CDR1 and CDR2 from the germline V gene are SGHNT and YENEEA. The CDR3 reads CASSLQVAGGPSEQFF. In DNA, the CDR3 is TGTGCCAGCAGCCTACAAGTGGCGGGAGGGCCGAGTGAGCAGTTCTTC.

The chain employs TRBV25-1 and TRBJ1-1; D unclear. Trimming took 3 bases from V and 4 from J, leaving 3 bases between them. The CDR3 consists of 11 residues. The germline CDR1 and CDR2 sequences are MGHDK and SYGVNS. The CDR3 protein is CASSDGTEAFF. CDR3 coding DNA: TGTGCCAGCAGTGACGGCACTGAAGCTTTCTTT.

The rearrangement joins TRBV18 to TRBJ1-2; TRBD1 matches 8 bases. Germline V gives CDR1 KGHSH, CDR2 LQKENI. J was trimmed by 4 bases and V by 2 bases; bases with no gene match: 6. The CDR3 loop spans 15 amino acids. This chain's CDR3 is CASSPDRGSPYGYTF. CDR3 sequence (DNA): TGTGCCAGCTCACCAGACAGGGGTAGCCCCTATGGCTACACCTTC. Complete variable domain (other parts from reference TRBV18 and TRBJ1-2): NAGVMQNPRHLVRRRGQEARLRCSPMKGHSHVYWYRQLPEEGLKFMVYLQKENIIDESGMPKERFSAEFPKEGPSILRIQQVVRGDSAAYFCASSPDRGSPYGYTFGSGTRLTVV.

The rearrangement joins TRBV5-4 to TRBJ2-5; 9 nucleotides align to TRBD2. This CDR3 comprises 14 residues. Germline V lookup: CDR1 SGHNT, CDR2 YYREEE (reference sequence). V lost 6 bases, J lost 5 bases, and 8 bases stayed unmatched. In nucleotides, the CDR3 is TGTGCCAGCATGGGCGGGAGGGCCGAGGAGACCCAGTACTTC. Amino acid sequence: CASMGGRAEETQYF.

CDR3 sequence reads: CASRPYGSLAGELFF. The CDR3 nucleotides are TGCGCCAGCAGACCATACGGGAGTCTTGCCGGGGAGCTGTTTTTT. The chain carries TRBV4-1 and TRBJ2-2; the D gene is possibly TRBD2 (6 bases). Germline V lookup: CDR1 MGHRA, CDR2 YSYEKL. This CDR3 is 15 amino acids long. The V and J ends lost 6 bases and 6 bases respectively, with 17 bases between them.

The chain joins TRBV6-1 to TRBJ2-3, with TRBD2 identical over 9 bases. V dropped 7 bases and J dropped 9; count of bases not matched to a gene: 11. The CDR3 extends over 14 amino acids. The germline V gene encodes CDR1 MNHNS and CDR2 SASEGT. For the CDR3, the DNA is TGTGCCAGCACTTCTAGCGGGAATCTGCGGACGCAGTATTTT. Amino acids: CASTSSGNLRTQYF.

This chain's CDR3 is CASCTGLDYEQYF. Here the CDR3 DNA reads TGTGCCAGCTGTACGGGACTGGACTACGAGCAGTACTTC. V and J are TRBV6-5 and TRBJ2-7, with D tentatively TRBD2 (6 bases). Trimming took 8 bases from V and 3 from J, leaving 14 bases between them. This CDR3 has 13 amino acids. Germline V gene sequence: CDR1 MNHEY, CDR2 SVGAGI.

V and J are TRBV11-2 and TRBJ2-5; the D gene is possibly TRBD2 (5 bases). The J call could be wrong; TRBJ2-7 is a better fit for the DNA end. The length of the CDR3 is 14 residues. Germline V lookup: CDR1 SGHAT, CDR2 FQNNGV. CDR3 DNA sequence: TGTGCCAGCAGCTTAGGGACTTTCTCCTACGAGCAGTACTTC. This translates into CASSLGTFSYEQYF.

The genes are TRBV1 and TRBJ2-1; the table's D call, TRBD2, has no DNA check behind it. TRBV1 is annotated as a pseudogene. The length of the CDR3 is 12 residues. This CDR3 reads CTSVTSRHEQFF. In DNA form, the CDR3 reads TGCACCAGCGTGACTAGTCGGCATGAGCAGTTCTTC.